The entry that follows covers one T cell receptor beta chain sequence. Its matching antigen is unknown. Libraries were prepared by immunoSEQ multiplex PCR; TCRdb keeps only in-frame clonotypes and omits some of them. The sample consists of 65,000 to 80,000 clones, around nine tenths of them appearing once. The germline V gene has CDR1 MNHNS and CDR2 SASEGT. The V end was cut by 1 base, the J end by 2 bases, with 12 bases between. This CDR3 contains 15 residues. The sample belongs to a study of chemoradiotherapy in HPV16-positive cancers. Study-wide points: Functional assays defining HPV-specific T cells used only a couple of HPV16-positive patients. During treatment, candidate HPV-specific clones and E7-related motifs expanded in tumor.

The chain carries TRBV6-1 and TRBJ2-7; D may match TRBD1 or TRBD2 (5 bases each). The clonotype originates from a human donor with HPV-associated anogenital cancer. Sequencing used blood, obtained from a patient who underwent chemoradiotherapy. The CDR3 spells CASSEEGTGPYEQYF. The CDR3 nucleotides are TGTGCCAGCAGTGAAGAGGGGACGGGACCCTACGAGCAGTACTTC.